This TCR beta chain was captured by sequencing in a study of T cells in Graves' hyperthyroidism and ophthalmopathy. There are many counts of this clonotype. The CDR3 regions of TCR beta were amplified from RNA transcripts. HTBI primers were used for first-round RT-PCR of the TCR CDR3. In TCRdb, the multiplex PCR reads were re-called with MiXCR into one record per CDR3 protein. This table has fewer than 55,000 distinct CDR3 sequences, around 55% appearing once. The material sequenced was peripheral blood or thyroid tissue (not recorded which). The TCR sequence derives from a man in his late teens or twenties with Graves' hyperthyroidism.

The chain's CDR3 is CASSYGQGVQPQHF. The DNA of the CDR3 is TGTGCCAGCAGTTACGGACAGGGTGTGCAGCCCCAGCATTTT. The J gene is TRBJ1-5, the V gene TRBV2, with 8 positions matching TRBD1. Germline values: CDR1 SNHLY, CDR2 FYNNEI. This CDR3 region has 14 residues. V shed 5 bases, J shed 7 bases, and the junction held 7 bases outside the gene matches. The complete variable domain, with remaining parts taken from reference TRBV2 and TRBJ1-5, reads EPEVTQTPSHQVTQMGQEVILRCVPISNHLYFYWYRQILGQKVEFLVSFYNNEISEKSEIFDDQFSVERPDGSNFTLKIRSTKLEDSAMYFCASSYGQGVQPQHFGDGTRLSIL.